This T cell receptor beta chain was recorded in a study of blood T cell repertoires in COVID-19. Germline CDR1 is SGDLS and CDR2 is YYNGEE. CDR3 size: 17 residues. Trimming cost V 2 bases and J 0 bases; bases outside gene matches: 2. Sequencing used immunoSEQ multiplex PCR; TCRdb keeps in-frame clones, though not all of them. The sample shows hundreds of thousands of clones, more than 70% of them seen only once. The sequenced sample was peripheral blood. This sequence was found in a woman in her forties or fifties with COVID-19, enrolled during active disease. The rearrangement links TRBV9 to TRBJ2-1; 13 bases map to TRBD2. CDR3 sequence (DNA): TGTGCCAGCAGCGTCAGGACTAGCGGGGGCTCCTACAATGAGCAGTTCTTC. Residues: CASSVRTSGGSYNEQFF.